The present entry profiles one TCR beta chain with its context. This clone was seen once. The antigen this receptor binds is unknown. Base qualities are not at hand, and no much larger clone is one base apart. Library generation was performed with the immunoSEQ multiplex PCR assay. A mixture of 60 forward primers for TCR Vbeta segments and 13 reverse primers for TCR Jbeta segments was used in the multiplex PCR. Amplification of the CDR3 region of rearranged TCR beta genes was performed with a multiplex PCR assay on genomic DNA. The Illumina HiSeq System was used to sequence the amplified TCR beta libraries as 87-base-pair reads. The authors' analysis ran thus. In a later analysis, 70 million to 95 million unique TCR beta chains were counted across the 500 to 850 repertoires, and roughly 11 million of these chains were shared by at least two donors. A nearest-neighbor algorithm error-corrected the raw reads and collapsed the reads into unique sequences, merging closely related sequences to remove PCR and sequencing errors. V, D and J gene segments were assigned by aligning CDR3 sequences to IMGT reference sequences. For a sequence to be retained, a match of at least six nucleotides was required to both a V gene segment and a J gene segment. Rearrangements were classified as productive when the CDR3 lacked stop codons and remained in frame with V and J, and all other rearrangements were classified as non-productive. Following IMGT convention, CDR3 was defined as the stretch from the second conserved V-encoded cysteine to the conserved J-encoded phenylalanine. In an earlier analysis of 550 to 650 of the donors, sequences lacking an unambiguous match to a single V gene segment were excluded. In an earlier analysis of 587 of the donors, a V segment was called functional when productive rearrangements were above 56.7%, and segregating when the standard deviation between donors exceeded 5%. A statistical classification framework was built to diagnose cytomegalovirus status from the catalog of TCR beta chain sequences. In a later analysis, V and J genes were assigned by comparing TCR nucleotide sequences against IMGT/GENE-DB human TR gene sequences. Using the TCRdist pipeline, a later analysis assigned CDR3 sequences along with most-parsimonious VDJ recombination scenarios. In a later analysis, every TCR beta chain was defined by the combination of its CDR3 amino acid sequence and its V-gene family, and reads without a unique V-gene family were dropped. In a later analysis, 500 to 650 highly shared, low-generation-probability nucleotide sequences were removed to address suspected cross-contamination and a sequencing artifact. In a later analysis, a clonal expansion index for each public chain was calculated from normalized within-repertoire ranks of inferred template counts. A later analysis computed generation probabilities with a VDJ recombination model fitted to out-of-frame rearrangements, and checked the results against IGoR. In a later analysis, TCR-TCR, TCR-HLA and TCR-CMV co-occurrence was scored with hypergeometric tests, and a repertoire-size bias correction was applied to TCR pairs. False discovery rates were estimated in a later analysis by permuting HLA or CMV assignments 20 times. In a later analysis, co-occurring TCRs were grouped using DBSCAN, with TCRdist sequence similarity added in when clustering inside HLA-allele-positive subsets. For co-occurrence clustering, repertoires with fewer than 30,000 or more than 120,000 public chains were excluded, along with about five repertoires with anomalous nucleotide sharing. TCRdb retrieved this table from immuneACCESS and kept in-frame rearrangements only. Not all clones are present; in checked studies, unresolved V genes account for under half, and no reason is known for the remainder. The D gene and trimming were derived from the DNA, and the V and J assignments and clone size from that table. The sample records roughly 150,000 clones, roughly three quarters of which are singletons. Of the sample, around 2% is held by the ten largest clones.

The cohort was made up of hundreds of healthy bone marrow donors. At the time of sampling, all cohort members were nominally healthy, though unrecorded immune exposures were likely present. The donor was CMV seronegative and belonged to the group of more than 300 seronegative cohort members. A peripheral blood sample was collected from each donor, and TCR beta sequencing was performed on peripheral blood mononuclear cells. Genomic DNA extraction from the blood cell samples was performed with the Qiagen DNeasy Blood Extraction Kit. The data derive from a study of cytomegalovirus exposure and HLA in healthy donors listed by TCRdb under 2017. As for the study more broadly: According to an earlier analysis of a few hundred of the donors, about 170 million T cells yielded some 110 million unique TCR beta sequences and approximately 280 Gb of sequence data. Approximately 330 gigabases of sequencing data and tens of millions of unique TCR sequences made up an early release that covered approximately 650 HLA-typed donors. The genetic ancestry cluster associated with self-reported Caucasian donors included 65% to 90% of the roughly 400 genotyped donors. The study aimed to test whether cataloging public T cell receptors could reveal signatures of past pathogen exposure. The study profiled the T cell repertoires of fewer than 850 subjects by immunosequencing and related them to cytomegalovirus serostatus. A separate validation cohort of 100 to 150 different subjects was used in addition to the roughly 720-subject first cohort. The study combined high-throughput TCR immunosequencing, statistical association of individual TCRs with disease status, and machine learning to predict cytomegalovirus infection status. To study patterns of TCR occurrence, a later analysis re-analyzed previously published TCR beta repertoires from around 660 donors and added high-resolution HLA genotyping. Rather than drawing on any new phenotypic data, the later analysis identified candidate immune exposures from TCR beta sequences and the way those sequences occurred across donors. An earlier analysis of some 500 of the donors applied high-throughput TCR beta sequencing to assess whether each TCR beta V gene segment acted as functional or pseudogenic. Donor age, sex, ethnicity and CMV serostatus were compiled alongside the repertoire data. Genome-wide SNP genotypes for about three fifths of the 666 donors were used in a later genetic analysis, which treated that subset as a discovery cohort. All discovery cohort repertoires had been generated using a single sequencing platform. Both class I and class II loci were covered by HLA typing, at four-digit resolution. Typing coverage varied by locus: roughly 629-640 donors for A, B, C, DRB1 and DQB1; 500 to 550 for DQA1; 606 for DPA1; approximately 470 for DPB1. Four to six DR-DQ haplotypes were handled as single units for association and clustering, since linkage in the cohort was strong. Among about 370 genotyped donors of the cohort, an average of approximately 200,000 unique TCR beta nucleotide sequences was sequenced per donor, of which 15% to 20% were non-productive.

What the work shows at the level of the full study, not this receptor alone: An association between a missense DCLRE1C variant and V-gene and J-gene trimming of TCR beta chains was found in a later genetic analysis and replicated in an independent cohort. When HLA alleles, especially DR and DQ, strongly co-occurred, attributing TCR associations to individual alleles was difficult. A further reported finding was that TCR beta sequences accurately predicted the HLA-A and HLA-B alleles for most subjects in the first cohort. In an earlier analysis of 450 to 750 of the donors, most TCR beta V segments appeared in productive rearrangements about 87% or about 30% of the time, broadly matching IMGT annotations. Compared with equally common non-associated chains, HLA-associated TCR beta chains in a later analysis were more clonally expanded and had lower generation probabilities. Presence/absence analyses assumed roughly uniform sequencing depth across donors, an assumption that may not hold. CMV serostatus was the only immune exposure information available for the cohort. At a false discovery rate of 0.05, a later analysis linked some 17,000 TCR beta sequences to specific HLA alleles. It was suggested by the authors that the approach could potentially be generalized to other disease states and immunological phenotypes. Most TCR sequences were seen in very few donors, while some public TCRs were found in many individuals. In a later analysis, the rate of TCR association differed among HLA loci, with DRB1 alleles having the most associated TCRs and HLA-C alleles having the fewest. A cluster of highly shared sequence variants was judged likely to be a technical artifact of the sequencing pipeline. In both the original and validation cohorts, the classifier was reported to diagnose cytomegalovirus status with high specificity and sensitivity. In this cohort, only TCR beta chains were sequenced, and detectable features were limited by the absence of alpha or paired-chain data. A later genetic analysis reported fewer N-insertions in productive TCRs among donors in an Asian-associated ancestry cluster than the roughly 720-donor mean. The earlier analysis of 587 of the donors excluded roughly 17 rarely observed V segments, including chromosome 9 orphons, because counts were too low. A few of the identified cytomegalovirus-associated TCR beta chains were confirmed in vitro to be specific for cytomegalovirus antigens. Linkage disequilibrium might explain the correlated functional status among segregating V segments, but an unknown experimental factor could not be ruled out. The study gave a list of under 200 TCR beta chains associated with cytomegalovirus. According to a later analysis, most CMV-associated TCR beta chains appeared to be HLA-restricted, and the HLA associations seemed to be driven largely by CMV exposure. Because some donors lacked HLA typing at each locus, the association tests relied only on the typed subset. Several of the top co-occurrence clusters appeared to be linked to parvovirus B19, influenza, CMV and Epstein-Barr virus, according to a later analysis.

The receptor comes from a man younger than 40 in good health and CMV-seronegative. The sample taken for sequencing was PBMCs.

The nucleotides read TGCAGCGCCGAAGATCCACAGGGAGGGGGTAATGAAAAACTGTTTTTT. It translates as CSAEDPQGGGNEKLFF. Rearrangement joined TRBV29-1 to TRBJ1-4; matching of 6 bases hints at TRBD1 as the D gene. The germline ends are 22 bases apart after V is trimmed by 7 bases and J by 4 bases. The CDR3 starts with the cysteine, ends with the phenylalanine, and has 16 residues. The CDR3 DNA has 48 bases and is translated from base 1. CDR1 and CDR2 are drawn from the germline V gene: SQVTM, ANQGSEA.